This TCR beta chain derives from a study of cytomegalovirus exposure and HLA in healthy donors. Study findings and constraints: Beyond CMV serostatus, there was no information to go on about immune exposure.

PCR was performed using 60 Vbeta and 13 Jbeta primers. Measured with immunoSEQ multiplex PCR; TCRdb has only the in-frame clones, and not every one. This sample has roughly 150,000 clones, with over 80% found just once. In regard to this clone: Its specificity is not known.

The sequenced sample was PBMCs. The receptor's source is a woman aged 18 to 35 in good health and CMV-seronegative.

CDR3 sequence (DNA): TGTGCCAGCAGCCGTAAGGGGGTAAAAGGTGGTGAGCAGTTCTTC. As protein: CASSRKGVKGGEQFF. This sequence joins TRBV7-6 and TRBJ2-1, with D possibly matching TRBD1 (6 bases). Per the germline V gene, CDR1 is SGHVS and CDR2 is FNYEAQ. This CDR3 has 15 residues. V shed 5 bases and J shed 9 bases, with 20 bases lying between them.